This T cell receptor (beta chain) is from a study of blood T cell repertoires in COVID-19. Study context: Collection of acute and convalescent COVID-19 samples took place in the United States, Italy and Spain. PBMCs, B-cell-depleted T cells, or T cells were the source of the cDNA or gDNA that made up the material.

Germline V gene sequence: CDR1 SGHVS, CDR2 FQNEAQ. Trimming stripped 2 bases from V and 8 bases from J, with 12 bases between. The CDR3 is 14 amino acids. Authors' processing steps: Reference gene primer amplification yielded estimated nucleated cell counts. Using immunoSEQ multiplex PCR, the repertoire was profiled, and TCRdb retains in-frame clones only, with some absent. V and J calls and clone size are given by that table; D and trimming were obtained from the DNA. The data hold around 120,000 clones, with roughly four fifths observed a single time. This clone came up a few times. The chain links TRBV7-8 to TRBJ1-4; no reliable D call. The TCR was taken from a man aged 65 to 85 with active or convalescent COVID-19. The specimen sequenced was peripheral blood. The CDR3 DNA is TGTGCCAGCAGCTTAATACAAGGCGGGGAAAAACTGTTTTTT. This codes for CASSLIQGGEKLFF.